This T cell receptor (beta chain) appears in the sequencing data of a study of cytomegalovirus exposure and HLA in healthy donors. 60 Vbeta and 13 Jbeta primers were used in PCR. Produced via immunoSEQ multiplex PCR; TCRdb's table is partial and in-frame only. Seen here are under 200,000 clones, around 80% observed once, and the top ten hold roughly 0.5%. The CDR3 is 12 residues long. V was pared by 2 bases and J by 0 bases, with 3 bases between. Germline CDR1 reads GTSNPN; CDR2 reads SVGIG (reference sequence). The J gene is TRBJ2-3, the V gene TRBV30; D uncertain. The sequenced material came from PBMCs. The TCR sequence derives from a woman aged 45-59 years in good health and CMV-seronegative. Written as DNA, the CDR3 is TGTGCCTGGAGTTATAGCACAGATACGCAGTATTTT. Translated: CAWSYSTDTQYF. Variable domain in full (rest from reference TRBV30 and TRBJ2-3): SQTIHQWPATLVQPVGSPLSLECTVEGTSNPNLYWYRQAAGRGLQLLFYSVGIGQISSEVPQNLSASRPQDRQFILSSKKLLLSDSGFYLCAWSYSTDTQYFGPGTRLTVL.